The entry below describes one T cell receptor (beta chain). Its antigen is undetermined. The data were obtained in a study of CXCR3-negative and CXCR3-positive naive CD8 T cells. Overall study findings and caveats: Naive CXCR3-positive and CXCR3-negative cells shared similar TRBV-TRBJ usage, unlike memory cells. Both naive subsets had comparably high diversity; memory CD8+ cells much lower.

The CDR3 totals 15 residues. Libraries of TRB cDNA were made by 5' RACE and carried UMIs. TCRdb re-called the 5' RACE reads, yielding one record per CDR3 amino acid sequence without DNA. Seen in this sample are about 38,000 distinct CDR3 sequences; the ten most common clones hold approximately 14%. This chain joins TRBV12-3 or TRBV12-4 and TRBJ2-2; the D call of TRBD1 rests on TCRdb alone, since no DNA is present to check it. Sequenced material: memory CD8+ T cells from blood. This TCR derives from a human donor in good health. Some clones in this sample may be carry-over from other donors' samples. The CDR3 sequence: CASSLRPGSTGELFF.